This T cell receptor beta chain was documented in a study of blood T cell repertoires in COVID-19. Looking at the study overall: Sources were T cells, B-cell-depleted T cells, or PBMCs; the material itself was cDNA or gDNA.

The V gene's germline CDR1 is MNHEY and CDR2 SMNVEV (reference sequence). Trimming took 4 bases from V and 9 from J, leaving 16 bases between them. The CDR3 totals 15 residues. Clones were read by immunoSEQ multiplex PCR, and TCRdb kept only the in-frame ones, dropping some. The table records nearly 200,000 clones, approximately 90% of them present only once. The source of this sequence is a woman between 40 and 50 years old who had recovered from COVID-19. Sequencing was performed on peripheral blood. The chain joins TRBV27 to TRBJ1-6; possibly TRBD1 for D (6 bases). The CDR3 nucleotides are TGTGCCAGCAGTTCCAGGTATGGGGGCAGTTCACCCCTCCACTTT. Translating gives CASSSRYGGSSPLHF.